Each of the 19 T cell receptor beta chains below was sequenced from the same sample in a study of control samples from healthy donors and cancer patients. Clones were sequenced by immunoSEQ multiplex PCR, and TCRdb holds only the in-frame ones, with some missing. The repertoire has some 140,000 clones, about nine tenths of them found once; the top ten carry about 11%. Source material: blood. The receptors come from a man aged 30 to 39 in good health.

This clone has only one observation. J is TRBJ2-5 and V is TRBV12-3 or TRBV12-4; weak D call: TRBD2 (5 bases). This CDR3 is built from 13 residues. Trimming removed 4 bases at V and 4 bases at J, with 10 bases between. The CDR3 loop is CASSSRTGETQYF. CDR3 bases: TGTGCCAGCAGTTCTAGGACTGGAGAGACCCAGTACTTC.

This rearrangement joins TRBV4-3 to TRBJ2-1; D unclear. The CDR3 contains 17 residues. CDR1 is LGHNA and CDR2 is YSLEER in the germline V gene. Trimming removed 4 bases from V and 0 bases from J, with 16 bases in between. The CDR3 is CASSPQGVHSSYNEQFF. The CDR3, as DNA: TGCGCCAGCAGCCCCCAAGGCGTACACAGCTCCTACAATGAGCAGTTCTTC.

J is TRBJ2-1 and V is TRBV3-1 (or the pseudogene TRBV3-2), with TRBD2 identical over 10 bases. The CDR3 consists of 14 residues. The trim removed 10 bases at V and 7 bases at J, leaving 10 bases unmatched. Germline CDR1 LGHDT, CDR2 YNNKEL (reference sequence). The CDR3 DNA reads TGTGCCACCACTGGACTAGCGGTACTAAATGAGCAGTTCTTC. Translating gives CATTGLAVLNEQFF.

The chain recombines TRBV5-4 with TRBJ2-7; D is undetermined. V gave up 4 bases and J gave up 3 bases, with 14 bases separating them. There are 14 residues in the CDR3. Germline assignment: CDR1 SGHNT and CDR2 YYREEE (reference sequence). CDR3 residues: CASSLAADGYEQYF. CDR3 DNA sequence: TGTGCCAGCAGCCTGGCGGCAGACGGCTACGAGCAGTACTTC.

The genes are TRBV11-2 and TRBJ2-1; TRBD2 aligns across 12 bases. V dropped 4 bases and J dropped 4; count of bases not matched to a gene: 5. Germline V gene data show CDR1 as SGHAT and CDR2 as FQNNGV. The CDR3 is made up of 16 amino acids. The CDR3 DNA reads TGTGCCAGCAGCTCCCTAGCGGGAGGGTATTACAATGAGCAGTTCTTC. Protein sequence: CASSSLAGGYYNEQFF.

The V call is TRBV6-4, the J call TRBJ2-3; 10 bases are a match to TRBD2. V was clipped by 5 bases and J by 3 bases; unmatched bases: 8. The CDR3 has 16 residues. Germline CDR1 MRHNA, CDR2 SNTAGT. The CDR3 spells CASSKLAGVGTDTQYF. The CDR3 region has the DNA TGTGCCAGCAGTAAGCTAGCGGGAGTGGGGACAGATACGCAGTATTTT.

The chain joins TRBV19 to TRBJ2-7; D possibly corresponds to TRBD2 (6 bases). The CDR3 is 13 residues long. Germline V lookup: CDR1 LNHDA, CDR2 SQIVND (reference sequence). V lost 4 bases and J 1 base, leaving 8 bases between the germline ends. The CDR3 reads CASSTGRSYEQYF. The CDR3 DNA reads as TGTGCCAGTAGTACCGGGAGATCCTACGAGCAGTACTTC.

The chain employs TRBV20-1 and TRBJ2-1; D ambiguous. The CDR3 contains 11 residues. The V end lost 4 bases, the J end lost 3 bases, and 4 bases lay between the germline ends. The germline CDR1 and CDR2 sequences are DFQATT and SNEGSKA (reference sequence). This CDR3 reads CSAILYNEQFF. CDR3 coding DNA: TGCAGTGCTATCCTCTACAATGAGCAGTTCTTC.

This chain connects TRBV28 to TRBJ1-1; no firm D call. CDR3 length equals 15 residues. Germline V gene data show CDR1 as MDHEN and CDR2 as SYDVKM. The V and J ends lost 2 bases and 2 bases respectively, with 12 bases between them. CDR3 in amino acids: CASSLREAGNTEAFF. The CDR3 bases are TGTGCCAGCAGTTTACGGGAGGCGGGCAACACTGAAGCTTTCTTT. Full variable domain (outside the CDR3, taken from reference TRBV28 and TRBJ1-1): DVKVTQSSRYLVKRTGEKVFLECVQDMDHENMFWYRQDPGLGLRLIYFSYDVKMKEKGDIPEGYSVSREKKERFSLILESASTNQTSMYLCASSLREAGNTEAFFGQGTRLTVV.

Note on this clone: At one end, the junction sequence differs from germline, possibly due to a read error. The chain uses TRBV12-3 or TRBV12-4 and TRBJ1-5, with D uncertain. This CDR3 comprises 13 residues. The CDR3 protein is CASSLATNQPQHF. The CDR3 nucleotides read TGTGCCAGCAGCTTAGCTACCAATCAGCCCCAGCATTTT.

The rearrangement links TRBV27 to TRBJ2-1; 10 bases align to TRBD2. Germline CDR1 is MNHEY and CDR2 is SMNVEV (reference sequence). V shed 5 bases and J 0 bases; nucleotides not matched to a gene: 7. The CDR3 spans 17 residues. The CDR3 protein is CASSPPSSGSSYNEQFF. The CDR3 DNA follows: TGTGCCAGCAGTCCCCCGTCTAGCGGGAGCTCCTACAATGAGCAGTTCTTC.

This clone was detected only once. V is TRBV28 and J is TRBJ1-5; D unresolved. The germline V and J ends were trimmed by 5 bases and 10 bases, with 12 bases remaining between them. The germline gives CDR1 MDHEN, CDR2 SYDVKM. CDR3 size: 12 residues. Here the CDR3 DNA reads TGTGCCAGCAGTGAGACGACGTATCCCCAGCATTTT. Translation gives CASSETTYPQHF.

In this sample, this clone turned up once. This chain links TRBV6-4 with TRBJ2-3; 7 bases map to TRBD2. The ends lost 4 bases at V and 2 bases at J; junction bases unmatched: 6. The germline V gene encodes CDR1 MRHNA and CDR2 SNTAGT. The CDR3 covers 15 residues. For the CDR3, the DNA is TGTGCCAGCAGTGGACTAGCTCAACTCACAGATACGCAGTATTTT. This translates into CASSGLAQLTDTQYF.

The chain recombines TRBV10-3 with TRBJ1-5; 8 positions match TRBD1. J gave up 4 bases and V 3 bases, and 5 bases lay outside the gene matches. Germline lookup yields CDR1 ENHRY and CDR2 SYGVKD. The CDR3 extends over 15 amino acids. The CDR3 spells CAISEIRGPNQPQHF. DNA for the CDR3: TGTGCCATCAGTGAAATCAGGGGGCCGAATCAGCCCCAGCATTTT.

This clone was observed a single time. DNA for the CDR3: TGTGCCAGCAGTCTGGGCTACTTCACAGATACGCAGTATTTT. It encodes CASSLGYFTDTQYF. V gene TRBV2 combines with J gene TRBJ2-3, with no clear D. The CDR3 runs 14 residues. V shed 5 bases and J shed 2 bases, with 11 bases lying between them. CDR1 is SNHLY, CDR2 FYNNEI, per germline. The whole variable domain, remainder taken from reference TRBV2 and TRBJ2-3, is EPEVTQTPSHQVTQMGQEVILRCVPISNHLYFYWYRQILGQKVEFLVSFYNNEISEKSEIFDDQFSVERPDGSNFTLKIRSTKLEDSAMYFCASSLGYFTDTQYFGPGTRLTVL.

The chain carries TRBV5-5 and TRBJ2-1; D is unresolved. The CDR3 covers 12 residues. From germline, CDR1 is SGHKS and CDR2 YYEKEE (reference sequence). The germline V and J ends were trimmed by 2 bases and 4 bases, with 4 bases remaining between them. CDR3 bases: TGTGCCAGCAGCTTAGTGTACAATGAGCAGTTCTTC. Protein: CASSLVYNEQFF.

This chain uses TRBV19 with TRBJ2-2; D not certain. CDR1 and CDR2 from the germline V gene are LNHDA and SQIVND (reference sequence). The CDR3 consists of 14 residues. The V and J ends lost 7 bases and 7 bases respectively, with 16 bases between them. CDR3 nucleotide sequence: TGTGCCAGTAAGGCCGGTCAAGGGAACGGGGAGCTGTTTTTT. It yields the protein CASKAGQGNGELFF.

V gene TRBV5-5 combines with J gene TRBJ2-2; D not resolved. CDR1 is SGHKS, CDR2 YYEKEE, per germline (reference sequence). The CDR3 has 13 amino acids. Between the trimmed V and J ends, which lost 0 bases and 5 bases, there was a span of 5 bases. This CDR3 reads CASSLAITGELFF. Here the CDR3 DNA reads TGTGCCAGCAGCTTGGCTATAACCGGGGAGCTGTTTTTT.

The chain carries TRBV28 and TRBJ1-1; D might be TRBD1 (5 bases). CDR1 and CDR2 (germline): MDHEN, SYDVKM. V dropped 2 bases and J dropped 3 bases, with 13 bases sitting between them. The CDR3 runs to 15 residues. This CDR3 reads CASSLTTGGYTEAFF. The CDR3 DNA sequence: TGTGCCAGCAGTTTAACAACCGGGGGTTACACTGAAGCTTTCTTT.